This T cell receptor (beta chain) was retrieved from a study of blood T cells in healthy people across ages. Overall study results and limits: Donor CMV status, an unknown factor, possibly confounded changes in expanded clonotypes. Aged donors had fewer naive CD4+ cells and lower diversity than long-lived donors. Higher naive T cell percentage went strongly together with higher TCR beta diversity.

This CDR3 contains 11 residues. CDR1 is DFQATT and CDR2 is SNEGSKA in the germline V gene (reference sequence). The ends were cut back, 4 bases at V and 10 bases at J, with 11 bases in the middle. On this clonotype: Its matching antigen is unknown. This may be a read error, as it is one base from a much larger clone.

Then a second PCR, running about 6 to 12 cycles, was carried out with a sample-barcoded 5' primer and a J-beta primer mix. TCRdb analysed the 5' RACE reads with MiXCR anew, one entry per CDR3 protein. The table records 650,000 to 1,000,000 distinct CDR3 sequences, around 36% of them present only once. The source is a man aged 18 to 35 in good health. Input material: blood. The chain combines TRBV20-1 with TRBJ2-1; no firm D call. CDR3 loop: CSANRLKEQFF. DNA for the CDR3: TGCAGTGCTAACCGTCTAAAGGAGCAGTTCTTC.